This entry concerns a single T cell receptor beta chain. The antigen remains undetermined. The data stem from a study of shared clonotypes between healthy human individuals. General study findings and limits: Only blood was sampled; tissue repertoires likely differ. Around 5.3% of naive CD4 clonotypes were shared across a few donors. Naive subsets usually exceeded memory subsets in estimated richness. Clonotype sharing among donors was thought likely to change with sequencing depth.

The method was immunoSEQ multiplex PCR; TCRdb's version includes in-frame clones alone and lacks a portion of them. The sample records 500,000 to 550,000 clones, approximately 95% being singletons. Germline assignment: CDR1 SGHNT and CDR2 YYREEE (reference sequence). The ends lost 3 bases at V and 5 bases at J; junction bases unmatched: 10. This CDR3 is 16 amino acids long. Sequenced sample: naive CD4+ T cells sorted from blood. The subset is: CD45RA+ positively selected. The gene calls are TRBV5-4 and TRBJ1-2; 10 bases align to TRBD1. This sequence originates from a woman in her 30s in good health. The CDR3: CASSSLGTGEGYGYTF. CDR3 in DNA: TGTGCCAGCAGCTCCCTCGGGACAGGGGAGGGATATGGCTACACCTTC.